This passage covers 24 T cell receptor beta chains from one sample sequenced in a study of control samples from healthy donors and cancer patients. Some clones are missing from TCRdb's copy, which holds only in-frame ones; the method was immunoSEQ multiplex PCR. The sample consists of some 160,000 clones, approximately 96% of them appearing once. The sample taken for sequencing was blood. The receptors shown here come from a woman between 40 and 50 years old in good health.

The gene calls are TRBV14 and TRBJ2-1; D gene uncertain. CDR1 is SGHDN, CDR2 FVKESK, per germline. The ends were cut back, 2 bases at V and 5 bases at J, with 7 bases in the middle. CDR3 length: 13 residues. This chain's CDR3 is CASSQFGNNEQFF. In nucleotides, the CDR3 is TGTGCCAGCAGCCAATTTGGCAACAATGAGCAGTTCTTC.

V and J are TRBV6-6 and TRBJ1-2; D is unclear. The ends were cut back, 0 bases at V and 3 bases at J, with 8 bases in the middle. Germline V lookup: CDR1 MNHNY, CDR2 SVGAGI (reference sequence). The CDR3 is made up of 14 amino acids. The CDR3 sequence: CASSYSARDYGYTF. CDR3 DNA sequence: TGTGCCAGCAGTTACTCGGCGAGGGACTATGGCTACACCTTC.

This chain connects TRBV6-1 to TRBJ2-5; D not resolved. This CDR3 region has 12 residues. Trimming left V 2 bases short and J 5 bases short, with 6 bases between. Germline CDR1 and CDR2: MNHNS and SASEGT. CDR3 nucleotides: TGTGCCAGCAGTGAATACCGGGAGACCCAGTACTTC. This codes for CASSEYRETQYF.

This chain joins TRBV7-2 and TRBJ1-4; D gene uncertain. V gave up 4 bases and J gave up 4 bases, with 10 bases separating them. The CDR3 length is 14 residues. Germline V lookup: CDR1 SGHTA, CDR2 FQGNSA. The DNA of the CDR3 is TGTGCCAGCAGCTCAGGACGGGTTAATGAAAAACTGTTTTTT. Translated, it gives CASSSGRVNEKLFF.

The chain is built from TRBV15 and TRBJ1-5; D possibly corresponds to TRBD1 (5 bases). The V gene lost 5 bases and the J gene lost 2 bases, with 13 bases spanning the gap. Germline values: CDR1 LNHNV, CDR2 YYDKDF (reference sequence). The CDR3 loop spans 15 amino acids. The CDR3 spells CATSRRGRGNQPQHF. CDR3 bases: TGTGCCACCAGCCGACGCGGCAGGGGCAATCAGCCCCAGCATTTT. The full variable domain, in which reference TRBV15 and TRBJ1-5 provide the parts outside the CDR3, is DAMVIQNPRYQVTQFGKPVTLSCSQTLNHNVMYWYQQKSSQAPKLLFHYYDKDFNNEADTPDNFQSRRPNTSFCFLDIRSPGLGDTAMYLCATSRRGRGNQPQHFGDGTRLSIL.

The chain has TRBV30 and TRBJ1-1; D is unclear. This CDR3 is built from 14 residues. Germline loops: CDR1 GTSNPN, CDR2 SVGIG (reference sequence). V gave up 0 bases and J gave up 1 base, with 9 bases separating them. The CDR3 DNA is TGTGCCTGGAGTGTGGGGAGGGAGAACACTGAAGCTTTCTTT. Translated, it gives CAWSVGRENTEAFF. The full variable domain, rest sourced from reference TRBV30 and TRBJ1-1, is SQTIHQWPATLVQPVGSPLSLECTVEGTSNPNLYWYRQAAGRGLQLLFYSVGIGQISSEVPQNLSASRPQDRQFILSSKKLLLSDSGFYLCAWSVGRENTEAFFGQGTRLTVV.

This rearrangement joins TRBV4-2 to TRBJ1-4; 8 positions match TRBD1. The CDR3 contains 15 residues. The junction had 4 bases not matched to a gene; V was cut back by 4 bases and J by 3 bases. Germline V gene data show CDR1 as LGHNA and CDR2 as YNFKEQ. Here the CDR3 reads CASSLNRGSNEKLFF. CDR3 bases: TGTGCCAGCAGCCTCAACAGGGGGTCTAATGAAAAACTGTTTTTT.

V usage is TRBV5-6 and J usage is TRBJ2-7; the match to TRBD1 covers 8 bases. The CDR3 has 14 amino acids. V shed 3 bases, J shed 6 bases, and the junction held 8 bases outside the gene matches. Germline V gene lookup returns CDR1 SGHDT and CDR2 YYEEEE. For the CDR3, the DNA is TGTGCCAGCAGCTCTCGCAGGGGGCTCGGCGAGCAGTACTTC. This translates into CASSSRRGLGEQYF.

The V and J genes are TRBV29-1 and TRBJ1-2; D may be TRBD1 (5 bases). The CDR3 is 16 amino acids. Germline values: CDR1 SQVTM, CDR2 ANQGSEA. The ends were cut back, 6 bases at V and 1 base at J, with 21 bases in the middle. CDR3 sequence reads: CSVRLGQGVVNYGYTF. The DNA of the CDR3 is TGCAGCGTGAGGCTCGGGCAGGGAGTAGTTAACTATGGCTACACCTTC.

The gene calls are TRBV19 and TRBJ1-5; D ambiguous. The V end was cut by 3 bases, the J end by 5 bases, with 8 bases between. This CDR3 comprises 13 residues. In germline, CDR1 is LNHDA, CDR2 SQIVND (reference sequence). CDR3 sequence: CASSMRGHQPQHF. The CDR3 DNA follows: TGTGCCAGTAGTATGCGCGGGCATCAGCCCCAGCATTTT.

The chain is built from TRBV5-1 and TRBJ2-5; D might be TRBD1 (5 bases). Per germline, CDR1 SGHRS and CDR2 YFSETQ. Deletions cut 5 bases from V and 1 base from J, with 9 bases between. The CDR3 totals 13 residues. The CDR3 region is CASSETAQETQYF. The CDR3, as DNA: TGCGCCAGCAGTGAGACAGCCCAAGAGACCCAGTACTTC. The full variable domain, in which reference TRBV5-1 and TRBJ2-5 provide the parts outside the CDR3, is KAGVTQTPRYLIKTRGQQVTLSCSPISGHRSVSWYQQTPGQGLQFLFEYFSETQRNKGNFPGRFSGRQFSNSRSEMNVSTLELGDSALYLCASSETAQETQYFGPGTRLLVL.

The CDR3: CASSSQALGNTEAFF. CDR3 nucleotide sequence: TGTGCCAGCAGCTCGCAAGCCCTGGGGAACACTGAAGCTTTCTTT. This chain connects TRBV7-2 to TRBJ1-1, with D hard to call. The V gene lost 4 bases and the J gene lost 1 base, with 13 bases spanning the gap. The CDR3 consists of 15 residues. Germline V lookup: CDR1 SGHTA, CDR2 FQGNSA.

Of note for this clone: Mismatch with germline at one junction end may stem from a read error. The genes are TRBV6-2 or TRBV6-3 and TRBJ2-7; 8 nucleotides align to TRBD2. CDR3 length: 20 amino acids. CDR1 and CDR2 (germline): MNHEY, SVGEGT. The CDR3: CASSYSAKREIPTGAYGQYF. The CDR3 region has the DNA TGTGCCAGCAGTTACTCGGCGAAGCGGGAGATCCCCACCGGCGCCTACGGGCAGTACTTC.

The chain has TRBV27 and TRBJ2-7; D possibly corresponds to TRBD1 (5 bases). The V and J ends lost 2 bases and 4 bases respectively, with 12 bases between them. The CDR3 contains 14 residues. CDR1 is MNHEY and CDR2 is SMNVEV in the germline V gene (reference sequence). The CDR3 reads CASSLGSGIYEQYF. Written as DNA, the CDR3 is TGTGCCAGCAGTTTAGGGTCAGGGATTTACGAGCAGTACTTC.

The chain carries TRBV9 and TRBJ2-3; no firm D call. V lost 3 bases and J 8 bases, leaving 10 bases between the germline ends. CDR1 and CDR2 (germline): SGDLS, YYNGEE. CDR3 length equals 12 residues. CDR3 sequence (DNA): TGTGCCAGCAGCGGCAACCACCTTACGCAGTATTTT. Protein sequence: CASSGNHLTQYF. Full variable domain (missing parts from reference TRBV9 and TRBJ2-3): DSGVTQTPKHLITATGQRVTLRCSPRSGDLSVYWYQQSLDQGLQFLIQYYNGEERAKGNILERFSAQQFPDLHSELNLSSLELGDSALYFCASSGNHLTQYFGPGTRLTVL.

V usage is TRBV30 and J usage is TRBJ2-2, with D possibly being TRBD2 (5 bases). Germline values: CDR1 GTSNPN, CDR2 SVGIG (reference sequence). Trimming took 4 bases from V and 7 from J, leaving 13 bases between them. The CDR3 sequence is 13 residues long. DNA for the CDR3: TGTGCCTGGAATGTTCAAGGAGGCGGGGAGCTGTTTTTT. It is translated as CAWNVQGGGELFF.

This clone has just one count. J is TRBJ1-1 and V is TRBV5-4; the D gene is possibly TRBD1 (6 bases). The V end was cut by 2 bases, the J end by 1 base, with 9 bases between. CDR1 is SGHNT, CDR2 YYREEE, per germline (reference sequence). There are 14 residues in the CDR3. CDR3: CASSFGGGNTEAFF. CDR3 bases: TGTGCCAGCAGCTTTGGAGGGGGGAACACTGAAGCTTTCTTT.

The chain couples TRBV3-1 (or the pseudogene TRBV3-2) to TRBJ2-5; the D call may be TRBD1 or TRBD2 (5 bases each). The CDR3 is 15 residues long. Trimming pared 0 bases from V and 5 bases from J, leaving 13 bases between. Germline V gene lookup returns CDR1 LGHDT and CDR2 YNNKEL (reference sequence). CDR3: CASSQDTGRWETQYF. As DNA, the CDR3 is TGTGCCAGCAGCCAAGATACGGGGCGCTGGGAGACCCAGTACTTC.

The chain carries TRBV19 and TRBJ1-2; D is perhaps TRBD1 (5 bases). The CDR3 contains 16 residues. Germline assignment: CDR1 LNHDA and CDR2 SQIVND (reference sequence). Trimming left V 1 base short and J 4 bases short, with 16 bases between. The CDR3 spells CASSIGVDNSIYGYTF. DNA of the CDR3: TGTGCCAGTAGTATAGGGGTGGACAACTCAATCTATGGCTACACCTTC.

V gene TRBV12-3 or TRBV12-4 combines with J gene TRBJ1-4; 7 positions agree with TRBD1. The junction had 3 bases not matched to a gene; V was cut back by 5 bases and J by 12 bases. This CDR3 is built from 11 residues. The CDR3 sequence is CASSRTGELFF. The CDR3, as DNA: TGTGCCAGCAGTCGAACAGGGGAACTGTTTTTT.

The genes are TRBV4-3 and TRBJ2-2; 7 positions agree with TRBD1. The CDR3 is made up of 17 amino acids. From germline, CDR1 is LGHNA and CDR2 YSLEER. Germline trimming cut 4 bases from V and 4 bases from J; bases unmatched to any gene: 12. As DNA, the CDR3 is TGCGCCAGCAGCCCGGGGCGGGTCAGGGGGTTCACCGGGGAGCTGTTTTTT. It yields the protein CASSPGRVRGFTGELFF.

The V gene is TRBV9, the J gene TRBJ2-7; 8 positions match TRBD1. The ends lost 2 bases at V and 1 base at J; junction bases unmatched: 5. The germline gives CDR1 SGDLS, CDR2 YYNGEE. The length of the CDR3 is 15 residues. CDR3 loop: CASSVSGTGSYEQYF. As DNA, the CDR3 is TGTGCCAGCAGCGTTAGTGGGACAGGATCCTACGAGCAGTACTTC.

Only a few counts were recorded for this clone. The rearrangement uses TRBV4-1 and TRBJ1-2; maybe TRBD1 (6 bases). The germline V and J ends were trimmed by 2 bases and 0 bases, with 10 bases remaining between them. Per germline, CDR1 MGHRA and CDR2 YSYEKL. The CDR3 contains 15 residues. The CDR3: CASSQRTAANYGYTF. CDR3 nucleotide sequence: TGCGCCAGCAGCCAACGGACAGCTGCTAACTATGGCTACACCTTC.

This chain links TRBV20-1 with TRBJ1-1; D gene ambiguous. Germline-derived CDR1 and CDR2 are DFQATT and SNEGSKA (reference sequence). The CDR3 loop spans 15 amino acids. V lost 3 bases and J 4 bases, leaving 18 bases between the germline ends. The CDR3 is CSASVGESWGTEAFF. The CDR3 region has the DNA TGCAGTGCTAGTGTCGGAGAGTCCTGGGGCACTGAAGCTTTCTTT.